This is a list of T cell receptor beta chains from one sample in a study of blood T cells in healthy people across ages. TCRdb reprocessed the 5' RACE reads via MiXCR and lists one record per CDR3 protein. The sample records approximately 810,000 distinct CDR3 sequences, under 35% being singletons. Sequenced material: blood. These receptors all stem from an elderly woman in good health. Both conserved end residues are part of each CDR3. D genes are given only for firm matches. The listing skips clone size in some rows; elsewhere it reads once, few, many or a size class.

j_call | clone_size | v_call | d_call | cdr3_nt | cdr3_aa
TRBJ2-3 | NA | TRBV7-9 | TRBD2 | TGTGCCAGCAGCTTAAGTGGGGTTGCTCCGGGGGGTGCGACAGATACGCAGTATTTT | CASSLSGVAPGGATDTQYF
TRBJ2-1 | once | TRBV7-2 | NA | TGTGCCAGCAGTGTGGGGAATCTGGGGGCCAAGTACAATGAGCAGTTCTTC | CASSVGNLGAKYNEQFF
TRBJ2-7 | NA | TRBV12-3/TRBV12-4 | NA | TGTGCCAGCAGTTTCAGGGAGGAGACCCGGTACTTC | CASSFREETRYF
TRBJ1-1 | many | TRBV7-2 | NA | TGTGCCAGCAGCTTAGGGCGAGCTACAAAAGGGCGCACTGAAGCTTTCTTT | CASSLGRATKGRTEAFF
TRBJ2-3 | many | TRBV11-2 | TRBD1 | TGTGCCAGCGGACAGGGCCCTAGAGCAGATACGCAGTATTTT | CASGQGPRADTQYF
TRBJ2-4 | NA | TRBV20-1 | NA | TGCAGTGCTAGAGGGGCACACCAATGGAACATTCAGTACTTC | CSARGAHQWNIQYF
TRBJ1-6 | many | TRBV7-2 | NA | TGTGCCAGCAGCTTAGGTGGGGGGCAGGTCGGTTCACCCCTCCACTTT | CASSLGGGQVGSPLHF
TRBJ2-6 | many | TRBV12-3/TRBV12-4 | NA | TGTGCCAGCAGTTTCGGCCCGGGACACAACCCTAAGGGATCTGGGGCCAACGTCCTGACTTTC | CASSFGPGHNPKGSGANVLTF
TRBJ1-2 | few | TRBV5-4 | TRBD1 | TGTGCCAGCAGCTGGACAGGGGGCGCCATGTACACCTTC | CASSWTGGAMYTF
TRBJ1-6 | few | TRBV7-7 | NA | TGTGCTAGCAGCTTCCAAAGGGGTTCACCCCTCCACTTT | CASSFQRGSPLHF
TRBJ2-3 | many | TRBV4-3 | TRBD2 | TGCGCCAGCAGCCAAATAGCGGGGGGAAGCACAGATACGCAGTATTTT | CASSQIAGGSTDTQYF
TRBJ2-3 | few | TRBV9 | TRBD2 | TGTGCCAGCAGTGGCCCACGGACTAGCGGGGGGGATACGCAGTATTTT | CASSGPRTSGGDTQYF
TRBJ2-1 | NA | TRBV7-2 | NA | TGTGCCGGCAGAAACTATGTTGGGCAGTTCTTC | CAGRNYVGQFF
TRBJ2-3 | few | TRBV5-6 | NA | TGTGCCAGCAGCTGGGTAGGCGGGGCCGTTTCCCGAACAGATACGCAGTATTTT | CASSWVGGAVSRTDTQYF
TRBJ1-1 | NA | TRBV3-1 | NA | TGTGCCAGCAGCCAAGTGGGGGACACTGAAGCTTTCTTT | CASSQVGDTEAFF
TRBJ2-7 | NA | TRBV20-1 | TRBD2 | TGCAGTGCTAAACCGGGACTAGATTACGAGCAGTACTTC | CSAKPGLDYEQYF
TRBJ2-5 | many | TRBV4-2 | TRBD2 | TGTGCCAGCAGCCAAGGACTAGCGGGGGGGCCAAGAGAGACCCAGTACTTC | CASSQGLAGGPRETQYF
TRBJ2-1 | NA | TRBV7-2 | NA | TGTGCCAGCAGCTTAGATCTTGGGACCATATGGAATGAGCAGTTCTTC | CASSLDLGTIWNEQFF
TRBJ2-2 | few | TRBV4-1 | NA | TGCGCCAGCAGCCAAAAGGGAGGGGGACCTTTTACGAACACCGGGGAGCTGTTTTTT | CASSQKGGGPFTNTGELFF
TRBJ2-6 | many | TRBV7-2 | NA | TGTGCCAGCAGCTTGGACAGCAACTCTGGGGCCAACGTCCTGACTTTC | CASSLDSNSGANVLTF
TRBJ2-5 | many | TRBV20-1 | TRBD1 | TGCAGTGCTGGGACAGGGGACGCACAAGAGACCCAGTACTTC | CSAGTGDAQETQYF
TRBJ1-5 | many | TRBV28 | NA | TGTGCCAGCAGTGCCACCGGGTCGGGCAATCAGCCCCAGCATTTT | CASSATGSGNQPQHF
TRBJ2-5 | once | TRBV10-3 | NA | TGTGCCGTCAGTGAGTCTGGACAGCGGGAGACCCAGTACTTC | CAVSESGQRETQYF
TRBJ2-2 | NA | TRBV27 | NA | TGTGCCAGCAGCAACCCAGGGATGGGAACCGGGGAGCTGTTTTTT | CASSNPGMGTGELFF
TRBJ1-2 | NA | TRBV7-8 | TRBD1 | TGTGCCAGCAGCCGTGGACAGGGGAGGGGGACCTATGGCTACACCTTC | CASSRGQGRGTYGYTF
TRBJ2-6 | many | TRBV15 | NA | TGTGCCACCGGTATACCGGCCTCTGGGGCCAACGTCCTGACTTTC | CATGIPASGANVLTF
TRBJ2-3 | NA | TRBV14 | NA | TGTGCCAGCAGCCGGCTAGGGACCGCCGATACGCAGTATTTT | CASSRLGTADTQYF
TRBJ1-1 | NA | TRBV7-2 | NA | TGTGCCAGCAGTCCCCGCTCGGGGGGCGCGGCCACTGAAGCTTTCTTT | CASSPRSGGAATEAFF
TRBJ2-7 | few | TRBV10-3 | NA | TGTGCCAGCGGTGAGTCGGGAGCCGAGCAGTACTTC | CASGESGAEQYF
TRBJ2-3 | many | TRBV10-3 | NA | TGTGCCATCAGCTTTACAGCAGATACGCAGTATTTT | CAISFTADTQYF
TRBJ2-1 | NA | TRBV6-2/TRBV6-3 | TRBD1 | TGTGCCAGAGGCGACAGGGCCCCTTGCAGTGAGCAGTTCTTC | CARGDRAPCSEQFF
TRBJ2-5 | many | TRBV7-2 | TRBD1 | TGTGCCAGCAGAAGACAGGGGCCGGAGACCCAGTACTTC | CASRRQGPETQYF
TRBJ2-5 | few | TRBV2 | NA | TGTGCCAGCTCCGGGCCTACTGAGACCCAGTACTTC | CASSGPTETQYF
TRBJ2-7 | many | TRBV28 | NA | TGTGCCAGCAGTTTGACCTCTAGCAACGAGCAGTACTTC | CASSLTSSNEQYF
TRBJ2-1 | few | TRBV11-2 | NA | TGTGCCAGCAGCTTAGAGACATACTCCTACAATGAGCAGTTCTTC | CASSLETYSYNEQFF
TRBJ2-5 | NA | TRBV29-1 | TRBD2 | TGCAGCGTTGAGGGACGGGCGGGGGGCCACTGGGAGACCCAGTACTTC | CSVEGRAGGHWETQYF
TRBJ2-3 | NA | TRBV10-3 | TRBD2 | TGTGCCATCAGTGAGTCGACTAGCGGGGGGGCAGTAGATACGCGGTATTTT | CAISESTSGGAVDTRYF
TRBJ2-3 | many | TRBV5-5 | NA | TGTGCCAGCAGCTTGGAGTGGGGGTCAGATACGCAGTATTTT | CASSLEWGSDTQYF
TRBJ2-3 | NA | TRBV2 | NA | TGTGCCAACAGGACCGCTGAGGTGGGACGGGGGTCAGATACGCAGTATTTT | CANRTAEVGRGSDTQYF
TRBJ2-1 | many | TRBV25-1 | NA | TGTGCCAGCAGTGAGAGGAGGGAGAGAAATGAGCAGTTCTTC | CASSERRERNEQFF
TRBJ2-3 | NA | TRBV12-3/TRBV12-4 | NA | TGTGCCAGCAGTTCTCTAGGACTGGCGAGCACAGATGCGCAGTATTTT | CASSSLGLASTDAQYF
TRBJ2-3 | NA | TRBV12-3/TRBV12-4 | NA | TGTGCCAGCAAACCGCAGGGGACGAGCACAGATACGCAGTATTTT | CASKPQGTSTDTQYF
TRBJ1-1 | NA | TRBV29-1 | NA | TGCAGCGTAACGAGGGGGACGAACACTGAAGCTTTCTTT | CSVTRGTNTEAFF
TRBJ1-1 | many | TRBV20-1 | NA | TGCAGTGCTAGAGATCCCAATGTGGACACTGAAGCTTTCTTT | CSARDPNVDTEAFF
TRBJ2-1 | NA | TRBV7-9 | NA | TGTGCCAGCAGCACGTCCGCCGGAAGCAATGAGCAGTTCTTC | CASSTSAGSNEQFF
TRBJ1-2 | many | TRBV29-1 | NA | TGCAGCGTTGATAAAGGAGGGTATGGCTACACCTTC | CSVDKGGYGYTF
TRBJ2-7 | NA | TRBV20-1 | TRBD2 | TGCAGTGCTAGAGAGGGGTCGGGAGGTTTGAACGAGCAGTACTTC | CSAREGSGGLNEQYF
TRBJ1-1 | NA | TRBV20-1 | NA | TGCAGTGCCCCCTTTGATTCCTTTGAAGCTTTCTTT | CSAPFDSFEAFF
TRBJ1-1 | few | TRBV7-9 | NA | TGTGCCAGCAGCTTCAGGGGAGGGACTGAAGCTTTCTTT | CASSFRGGTEAFF
TRBJ2-1 | NA | TRBV6-5 | NA | TGTGCCAGCAGTTACTCCTTTCGGGACTCCACCTACAATGAGCAGTTCTTC | CASSYSFRDSTYNEQFF
TRBJ2-3 | few | TRBV30 | NA | TGTGCCTGGAGTGGACAGTCTCAGGGTACGCAGTATTTT | CAWSGQSQGTQYF
TRBJ2-1 | many | TRBV20-1 | NA | TGCAGCGGGACCAGCCCCACAAGCGAGCAGTTCTTC | CSGTSPTSEQFF
TRBJ2-1 | NA | TRBV6-2/TRBV6-3 | TRBD2 | TGTGCCAGCAGTTACCCGACGGGGACTAGCTCCTACAATGAGCAGTTCTTC | CASSYPTGTSSYNEQFF
TRBJ1-2 | many | TRBV29-1 | NA | TGCAGCGTTCAGAGACCCGCTAACTATGGCTACACCTTC | CSVQRPANYGYTF
TRBJ1-2 | NA | TRBV7-2 | NA | TGTGCCAGCAGCTTATGGGAAGAGGACAGAGCTAACTATGGCTACACCTTC | CASSLWEEDRANYGYTF
TRBJ1-5 | NA | TRBV12-3/TRBV12-4 | TRBD1 | TGTGCCAGCACCGTTCAAGGGGGCCGGAGCAATCAGCCCCAGCATTTT | CASTVQGGRSNQPQHF
TRBJ2-7 | many | TRBV7-2 | NA | TGTGCCAGCAGCCGGAGGGGGGGGCCTACCTACGAGCAGTACTTC | CASSRRGGPTYEQYF